What follows are 8 T cell receptor beta chains derived from one specimen sequenced in a study of T cells in tumors and immune-related adverse events. TCRdb keeps only in-frame clones here, not all; method: immunoSEQ multiplex PCR. Among roughly 23,000 clones listed, 90% to 95% were seen once. The sequencing used lymph node tissue, collected from a patient treated with anti-PD-1 therapy. The receptors originated from a female donor with metastatic renal cell carcinoma.

The rearrangement links TRBV6-5 to TRBJ2-3; TRBD1 matches at 7 bases. The junction had 8 bases not matched to a gene; V was cut back by 6 bases and J by 5 bases. CDR1 is MNHEY and CDR2 is SVGAGI in the germline V gene. This CDR3 spans 14 amino acids. The CDR3 loop is CASRTITGEDTQYF. CDR3 DNA: TGTGCCAGCAGAACTATTACAGGGGAAGATACGCAGTATTTT.

J is TRBJ2-2 and V is TRBV19, with D perhaps being TRBD1 or TRBD2 (5 bases each). Trimming removed 4 bases from V and 4 bases from J, with 16 bases in between. The germline V gene has CDR1 LNHDA and CDR2 SQIVND (reference sequence). This CDR3 has 16 amino acids. As DNA, the CDR3 is TGTGCCAGTAGTAGAACGGGACCAGGTGGCACCGGGGAGCTGTTTTTT. This sequence encodes CASSRTGPGGTGELFF.

This clone was detected only once. The chain joins TRBV7-2 to TRBJ2-3; tentatively, D is TRBD2 (5 bases). V lost 2 bases, J lost 1 base, and 7 bases lay in between. The CDR3 runs 14 residues. Per the germline V gene, CDR1 is SGHTA and CDR2 is FQGNSA. The CDR3 coding sequence is TGTGCCAGCAGCTTAAATAGCGGCACAGATACGCAGTATTTT. Its translation is CASSLNSGTDTQYF.

V and J are TRBV7-6 and TRBJ2-7; the D call may be TRBD1 or TRBD2 (6 bases each). V was clipped by 5 bases and J by 6 bases, with 23 bases between them. CDR1 and CDR2 from the germline V gene are SGHVS and FNYEAQ. The CDR3 extends over 16 amino acids. CDR3 in DNA: TGTGCCAGCAGCCCGCAGGGGCGGGGTTCCTCTCTCGAGCAGTACTTC. Translated: CASSPQGRGSSLEQYF.

This sequence joins TRBV19 and TRBJ1-2; unclear D gene. This CDR3 is 12 amino acids long. The V end was cut by 3 bases, the J end by 4 bases, with 6 bases between. CDR1 is LNHDA, CDR2 SQIVND, per germline (reference sequence). CDR3 region: CASSMTGYGYTF. Written as DNA, the CDR3 is TGTGCCAGTAGTATGACGGGCTATGGCTACACCTTC.

This chain joins TRBV5-1 and TRBJ2-2; D call uncertain. The V gene's germline CDR1 is SGHRS and CDR2 YFSETQ. CDR3 size: 17 residues. The V end lost 7 bases, the J end lost 7 bases, and 26 bases lay between the germline ends. The CDR3 spells CASPQIYKGYVGGELFF. The CDR3 DNA is TGCGCCAGCCCTCAGATATATAAGGGTTACGTCGGCGGGGAGCTGTTTTTT.

The rearrangement joins TRBV6-1 to TRBJ1-6, with TRBD1 matching 7 bases. Unmatched junction bases numbered 12, after V lost 8 bases and J lost 8 bases. CDR3 length: 15 amino acids. CDR1 is MNHNS, CDR2 SASEGT, per germline. Written as DNA, the CDR3 is TGTGCCAGCTCGAGGACAGGCCTTGATGATTCACCCCTCCACTTT. This translates into CASSRTGLDDSPLHF.

This chain links TRBV5-4 with TRBJ2-2; perhaps TRBD2 as D (5 bases). Germline V gene data show CDR1 as SGHNT and CDR2 as YYREEE (reference sequence). This CDR3 is 13 amino acids long. V lost 0 bases to trimming and J lost 7 bases, with 7 bases between them. The CDR3 nucleotides read TGTGCCAGCAGCTTGGACGGGGTCGGGGAGCTGTTTTTT. Residues: CASSLDGVGELFF.